This record concerns one TCR beta chain sequence. Its matching antigen is unknown. This entry is derived from a study of cytomegalovirus exposure and HLA in healthy donors. Broader study findings: A list of around 150 TCR beta chains associated with cytomegalovirus was given. There were reportedly fewer N-insertions in an Asian-associated ancestry cluster than the approximately 700-donor mean, in a later analysis. Across all donors, roughly uniform sequencing depth was an assumption of the presence/absence analyses. At a 0.05 false discovery rate, a later analysis found around 17,000 TCR beta sequences to be associated with HLA alleles.

PCR amplification relied on 60 Vbeta primers (plus 13 Jbeta primers). Assay used: immunoSEQ multiplex PCR; TCRdb lists only in-frame clones, some missing. The sample comprises approximately 53,000 clones, about 78% of which are singletons, and more than 7% rests with the top ten. This TCR derives from a young man in good health and CMV-seropositive. The specimen was PBMCs.

CDR3 nucleotides: TGTGCCAGCAGTTCTCTAGCGGGGGGGCGAGTGGATACGCAGTATTTT. It yields the protein CASSSLAGGRVDTQYF. The V gene is TRBV6-6, the J gene TRBJ2-3; 12 bases align to TRBD2. Germline trimming cut 4 bases from V and 6 bases from J; bases unmatched to any gene: 8. The CDR3 loop spans 16 amino acids. Germline V lookup: CDR1 MNHNY, CDR2 SVGAGI (reference sequence).